The rows below give T cell receptor beta chains drawn from one sample of a study of control samples from healthy donors and cancer patients. Sequenced by immunoSEQ multiplex PCR; TCRdb stores in-frame clones only, minus some. The sample shows about 250,000 clones, around 80% of them seen only once. Input material: PBMCs. The receptors originated from a woman aged 60-75 years with lung cancer. CDR3s include the opening cysteine and the closing phenylalanine or tryptophan. Fields, in order: clone size, J gene, V gene, D gene, CDR3 DNA, CDR3 protein. D genes are given only for firm matches. Rows may omit the clone size; those that give it use once, few, many or a size class.

>.|TRBJ2-7|TRBV27|.
TGTGCCAGCAGCAGAAGTGGGGGCGAGCAGTACTTC
CASSRSGGEQYF
>.|TRBJ1-1|TRBV30|.
TGTGCCTGGAGGGAAAACACTGAAGCTTTCTTT
CAWRENTEAFF
>.|TRBJ1-1|TRBV6-5|TRBD1
TGTGCCAGCCAAGCAGACAGGGGGCAAAACACTGAAGCTTTCTTT
CASQADRGQNTEAFF
>.|TRBJ2-1|TRBV7-9|TRBD2
TGTGCCAGCAGCTTAGTGGGACTAGGCAACAATGAGCAGTTCTTC
CASSLVGLGNNEQFF
>few|TRBJ2-3|TRBV18|TRBD1
TGTGCCAGCTCACCACCGGGACAGGGGTCAGATACGCAGTATTTT
CASSPPGQGSDTQYF
>few|TRBJ1-5|TRBV12-5|.
TGTGCTAGTGGTTTGGCGTCAGGGGTAGGCAATCAGCCCCAGCATTTT
CASGLASGVGNQPQHF
>.|TRBJ1-2|TRBV15|.
TGTGCCACCAGCAGGGAGGTAGGGTATGGCTACACCTTC
CATSREVGYGYTF
>.|TRBJ2-1|TRBV23-1|TRBD2
TGCGCCAGCAGCCAGAGGGGACTACCCAACACCCTGAACTCCTACAATGAGCAGTTCTTC
CASSQRGLPNTLNSYNEQFF
>.|TRBJ1-3|TRBV2|.
TGTGCCAGCAGTGGGGAGGTTGGAAACACCATATATTTT
CASSGEVGNTIYF
>few|TRBJ1-3|TRBV5-6|.
TGTGCCAGCAGCTTGGGCAGGGCAAACACCATATATTTT
CASSLGRANTIYF
>.|TRBJ1-5|TRBV18|TRBD1
TGTGCCAGCTCACTAATGGACAGGGATCAGCCCCAGCATTTT
CASSLMDRDQPQHF
>.|TRBJ2-1|TRBV6-5|.
TGTGCCAGCAGCTTAAGGCCTAGCGATCGGGAGTTCTTC
CASSLRPSDREFF
>few|TRBJ1-2|TRBV20-1|.
TGCAGTGCTGGTGACAGTAAGGTCTATGGCTACACCTTC
CSAGDSKVYGYTF
>.|TRBJ1-4|TRBV7-9|.
TGTGCCAGCAGCTTAAGCTCCTATAATGAAAAACTGTTTTTT
CASSLSSYNEKLFF
>.|TRBJ2-7|TRBV5-6|TRBD1
TGTGCCAGCAGCCTATTAGCACAGGGGAACTACGAGCAGTACTTC
CASSLLAQGNYEQYF
>.|TRBJ1-1|TRBV19|.
TGTGCCAGTAGTATCGGGACAAGAACTGAAGCTTTCTTT
CASSIGTRTEAFF
>.|TRBJ1-2|TRBV19|.
TGTGCCAGTAGTATTGGGGGGTCCGGTGGCTACACCTTC
CASSIGGSGGYTF
>.|TRBJ2-1|TRBV5-1|.
TGCGCCAGCAGCTTGTCCGGGAGCTACAGTGAGCAGTTCTTC
CASSLSGSYSEQFF
>.|TRBJ2-2|TRBV5-1|TRBD1
TGCGCCAGCAGCCCGCGGACAGGGACGAACACCGGGGAGCTGTTTTTT
CASSPRTGTNTGELFF
>few|TRBJ2-7|TRBV21-1|.
TGTGCCAGCAGCAAAACTACGCTAGGGGGGCTACTCTACGAGCAGTACTTC
CASSKTTLGGLLYEQYF
>once|TRBJ2-5|TRBV4-2|TRBD2
TGTGCCAGCAGCCAAGGTAGGGCGGGAGCTGGTGAGACCCAGTACTTC
CASSQGRAGAGETQYF
>.|TRBJ2-1|TRBV12-3/TRBV12-4|.
TGTGCCAGCAGTCCCACGGCCAATGAGCAGTTCTTC
CASSPTANEQFF
>few|TRBJ2-3|TRBV28|TRBD1
TGTGCCAGCAGCACCCCGGGACAGGGGGCAGATACGCAGTATTTT
CASSTPGQGADTQYF
>.|TRBJ2-2|TRBV6-6|.
TGTGCCAGCAGGTCCACGGGACCTAACACCGGGGAGCTGTTTTTT
CASRSTGPNTGELFF
>.|TRBJ2-3|TRBV20-1|.
TGCAGTGCTAGAGGGGGAGATACGCAGTATTTT
CSARGGDTQYF
>.|TRBJ1-2|TRBV2|.
TGTGCCAGCAATAGGCCCTTGGGTGCCTATGGCTACACCTTC
CASNRPLGAYGYTF
>once|TRBJ1-1|TRBV28|.
TGTGCCAGCCTAGGGCAAGATGAAGCTTTCTTT
CASLGQDEAFF
>once|TRBJ1-2|TRBV7-9|.
TGTGCCAGCAGCTTAGAGGCAGGCCCTGGCTACACCTTC
CASSLEAGPGYTF
>few|TRBJ2-1|TRBV7-8|TRBD2
TGTGCCAGCCACTGTCACCAGACTAGCGGGAATTGCTCCTACAATGAGCAGTTCTTC
CASHCHQTSGNCSYNEQFF
>.|TRBJ1-4|TRBV4-2|TRBD1
TGTGCCAGCAGCCAAGATACAGGGGCCGGGGAAAAACTGTTTTTT
CASSQDTGAGEKLFF
>few|TRBJ2-1|TRBV5-1|TRBD2
TGCGCCAGCAGCTCGCGGAAGCGGGAGTTCGAGCAGTTCTTC
CASSSRKREFEQFF
>.|TRBJ1-2|TRBV29-1|.
TGCAGCGTCGAAAGGGGCCTCTATGGCTACACCTTC
CSVERGLYGYTF
>.|TRBJ1-1|TRBV10-1|.
TGCGCCAGCAGTCGCCGGGGGAGCACTGAAGCTTTCTTT
CASSRRGSTEAFF
>.|TRBJ2-7|TRBV20-1|.
TGCAGTGCTAGTCCCGGACACCACATCTACGAGCAGTACTTC
CSASPGHHIYEQYF
>.|TRBJ2-2|TRBV29-1|TRBD1
TGCAGCGTTACACAGGGGGCCGGGGAGCTGTTTTTT
CSVTQGAGELFF
>once|TRBJ2-2|TRBV24-1|.
TGTGCCACCAGTGATCCCACAGGGAGCTCGACCGGGGAGCTGTTTTTT
CATSDPTGSSTGELFF
>.|TRBJ1-4|TRBV9|.
TGTGCCAGCAGCGTAGCGGGGACCACGGGGGAAAAACTGTTTTTT
CASSVAGTTGEKLFF
>.|TRBJ2-7|TRBV2|TRBD2
TGTGCCAGCCGGGAGGGGCCCTCCTACGAGCAGTACTTC
CASREGPSYEQYF
>.|TRBJ1-3|TRBV28|.
TGTGCCAGCAGTCTACCGACCCAGGAGGCTGGAAACACCATATATTTT
CASSLPTQEAGNTIYF
>.|TRBJ1-6|TRBV19|.
TGTGCCAGTAGTATTTTGGATAATTCACCCCTCCACTTT
CASSILDNSPLHF
>.|TRBJ2-5|TRBV7-3|.
TGTGCCAGCAGCGCAGGTTATCAAGAGACCCAGTACTTC
CASSAGYQETQYF
>.|TRBJ2-1|TRBV7-9|TRBD2
TGTGCCAGCAGCTTAACGGGAGGCTCCTACAATGAGCAGTTCTTC
CASSLTGGSYNEQFF
>few|TRBJ1-1|TRBV30|.
TGTGCCTGGAATAGGGGCACTGAAGCTTTCTTT
CAWNRGTEAFF
>.|TRBJ1-6|TRBV7-3|TRBD1
TGTGCCAGCAGCTCTCCCGGACAGGGGGTTGCACCCCTCCACTTT
CASSSPGQGVAPLHF
>few|TRBJ1-1|TRBV10-1|.
TGCGCCAGCAGGGACGGACGGATGCACACTGAAGCTTTCTTT
CASRDGRMHTEAFF
>.|TRBJ2-3|TRBV28|TRBD2
TGTGCCAGCAGTTTTTTAGCGGGAGGGTCGGATACGCAGTATTTT
CASSFLAGGSDTQYF
>.|TRBJ2-3|TRBV20-1|.
TGCAGTGCTAGTACAACTCTTTTGGGGGCCACAGATACGCAGTATTTT
CSASTTLLGATDTQYF
>once|TRBJ1-2|TRBV2|.
TGTGCCAGCTCTGTAACAAGGGAGGGAGGCTACACCTTC
CASSVTREGGYTF
>.|TRBJ1-2|TRBV19|.
TGTGCCAGTAGTATCGGGCAGGACTATGGCTACACCTTC
CASSIGQDYGYTF
>.|TRBJ1-1|TRBV5-8|.
TGTGCCAGCAGCTGGGGACAGAACACTGAAGCTTTCTTT
CASSWGQNTEAFF
>.|TRBJ1-5|TRBV28|.
TGTGCCAGTTCGACGGCAGATAGCAATCAGCCCCAGCATTTT
CASSTADSNQPQHF
>.|TRBJ2-5|TRBV5-1|.
TGCGCCAGCAGCGGAGGACTGATGCAAGAGACCCAGTACTTC
CASSGGLMQETQYF
>.|TRBJ2-2|TRBV2|.
TGTGCCAGCAGTGAGTCCGGGGAGCTGTTTTTT
CASSESGELFF
>.|TRBJ1-5|TRBV18|TRBD1
TGTGCCAGCTCATCCGGACAGGGGAGCAATCAGCCCCAGCATTTT
CASSSGQGSNQPQHF